The present T cell receptor beta chain was sequenced within a study of cytomegalovirus exposure and HLA in healthy donors. The study, taken as a whole, reports: Fewer N-insertions than the approximately 610-donor mean were reportedly shown by an Asian-associated ancestry cluster in a later analysis. A later analysis by the authors found several of the most significant clusters apparently linked to common viral pathogens. There were fewer than 200 TCR beta chains listed as cytomegalovirus-associated. Later analysis suggested most CMV-associated TCR beta chains were HLA-restricted.

Concerning this clone: The antigen is unknown.

The CDR3 sequence is 15 residues long. J lost 5 bases, V lost 4 bases, and 7 bases had no gene match. Germline assignment: CDR1 SGHRS and CDR2 YFSETQ. The PCR ran on 60 Vbeta and 13 Jbeta primers. The assay was immunoSEQ multiplex PCR, and TCRdb's table has in-frame clones only and misses some. This table has 150,000 to 200,000 clones, roughly 70% appearing once. The TCR comes from a girl aged 5-17 years in good health and CMV-seronegative. Sequenced sample: PBMCs. J is TRBJ2-5 and V is TRBV5-1; 11 bases are shared with TRBD2. CDR3 protein: CASSELSGGAETQYF. The CDR3 DNA reads TGCGCCAGCAGCGAACTTAGCGGGGGGGCGGAGACCCAGTACTTC.